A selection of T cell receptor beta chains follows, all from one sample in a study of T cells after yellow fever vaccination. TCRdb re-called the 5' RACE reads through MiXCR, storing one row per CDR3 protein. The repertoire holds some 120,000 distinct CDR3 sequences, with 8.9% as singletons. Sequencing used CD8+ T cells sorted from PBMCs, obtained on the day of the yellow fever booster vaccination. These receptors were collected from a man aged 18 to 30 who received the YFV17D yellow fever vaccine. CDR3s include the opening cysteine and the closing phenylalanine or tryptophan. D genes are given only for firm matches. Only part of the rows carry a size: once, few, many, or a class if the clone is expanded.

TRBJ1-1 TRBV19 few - CASSLGGGGTEAFF TGTGCCAGTAGTTTAGGGGGTGGAGGAACTGAAGCTTTCTTT
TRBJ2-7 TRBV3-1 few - CASSQEVKAGTSYEQYF TGTGCCAGCAGCCAAGAGGTCAAGGCGGGGACCTCCTACGAGCAGTACTTC
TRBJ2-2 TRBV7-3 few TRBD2 CASSHIPGLVKGTRTGELFF TGTGCCAGCAGCCACATACCGGGACTAGTGAAGGGGACCCGCACCGGGGAGCTGTTTTTT
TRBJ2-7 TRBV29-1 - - CSVREGREQYF TGCAGCGTCCGCGAGGGCAGGGAGCAGTACTTC
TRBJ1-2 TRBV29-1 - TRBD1 CSVKWTGVNYGYTF TGCAGCGTTAAATGGACAGGTGTTAACTATGGCTACACCTTC
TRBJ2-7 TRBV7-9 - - CASSLWSEGVREQYF TGTGCCAGCAGCTTATGGTCAGAGGGGGTGAGGGAGCAGTACTTC
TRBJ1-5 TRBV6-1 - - CAIQPGTANQPQHF TGTGCCATACAACCCGGGACGGCTAATCAGCCCCAGCATTTT
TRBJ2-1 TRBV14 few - CASSSGHNEQFF TGTGCCAGCAGCTCAGGGCACAATGAGCAGTTCTTC
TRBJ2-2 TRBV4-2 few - CASSPRDSLNTGELFF TGTGCCAGCAGCCCCCGGGACTCCTTAAACACCGGGGAGCTGTTTTTT
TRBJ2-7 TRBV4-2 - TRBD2 CASSPGTSGYEQYF TGTGCCAGCAGCCCCGGGACTAGCGGCTACGAGCAGTACTTC
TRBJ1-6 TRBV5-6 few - CASSLDGFYNSPLHF TGTGCCAGCAGCTTGGACGGGTTCTATAATTCACCCCTCCACTTT
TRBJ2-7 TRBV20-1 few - CSAKLIGEQYF TGCAGTGCTAAACTCATCGGGGAGCAGTACTTC
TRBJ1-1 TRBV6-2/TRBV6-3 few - CASSYGGGPPEAFF TGTGCCAGCAGTTACGGGGGGGGGCCTCCTGAAGCTTTCTTT
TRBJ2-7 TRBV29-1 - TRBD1 CSVELARTGSSYEQYF TGCAGCGTTGAACTAGCTCGGACAGGGAGCTCCTACGAGCAGTACTTC
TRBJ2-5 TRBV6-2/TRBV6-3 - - CASSSSLRTLQETQYF TGTGCCAGCAGTTCCTCTCTTAGGACGCTTCAAGAGACCCAGTACTTC
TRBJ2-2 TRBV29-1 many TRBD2 CSVEDQEASGNTGELFF TGCAGCGTTGAAGATCAGGAGGCTAGCGGTAACACCGGGGAGCTGTTTTTT
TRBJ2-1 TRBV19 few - CASSITGPKAYNEQFF TGTGCCAGTAGTATTACAGGTCCCAAAGCCTACAATGAGCAGTTCTTC